These 8 T cell receptor beta chains share one sample of origin, sequenced in a study of shared clonotypes between healthy human individuals. Sequencing used immunoSEQ multiplex PCR; TCRdb keeps in-frame clones, though not all of them. Of 550,000 to 700,000 clones in the sample, more than 70% are singletons; the top ten hold 1.5% to 2%. Input material: memory CD4+ T cells sorted from blood. Subset specified: CD45RA-negative fraction. These receptor sequences come from a woman aged 25 to 39 in good health.

The chain employs TRBV6-4 and TRBJ1-6; 7 bases align to TRBD1. Looked up from germline, CDR1 is MRHNA and CDR2 is SNTAGT. The V segment lost 0 bases and the J segment 7 bases; nucleotides outside the gene matches: 3. This CDR3 has 15 residues. The CDR3 DNA reads TGTGCCAGCAGTGACTCGGCAGGGGGGAATTCACCCCTCCACTTT. Translating gives CASSDSAGGNSPLHF.

This sequence joins TRBV19 and TRBJ1-2, with D unclear. This CDR3 spans 15 amino acids. V was shortened by 1 base and J by 7 bases, with 16 bases between the two germline ends. Germline V gene data show CDR1 as LNHDA and CDR2 as SQIVND (reference sequence). The DNA of the CDR3 is TGTGCCAGTAGTATAGTTTTGCCCCCGGTTCGTGGCTACACCTTC. Its translation is CASSIVLPPVRGYTF.

The chain recombines TRBV30 with TRBJ1-2; 7 nucleotides line up with TRBD1. The CDR3 loop spans 13 amino acids. In germline, CDR1 is GTSNPN, CDR2 SVGIG (reference sequence). V lost 0 bases to trimming and J lost 8 bases; unmatched junction nucleotides: 6. In DNA, the CDR3 is TGTGCCTGGAGTGTGCAGGGGGATGGGGGCTACACCTTC. It is translated as CAWSVQGDGGYTF.

The chain joins TRBV28 to TRBJ2-2, with unresolved D. Germline V gene sequence: CDR1 MDHEN, CDR2 SYDVKM. The V and J ends lost 2 bases and 8 bases respectively, with 6 bases between them. The CDR3 is made up of 12 amino acids. This chain's CDR3 is CASSLRSGELFF. The CDR3 DNA sequence: TGTGCCAGCAGTTTACGATCTGGGGAGCTGTTTTTT. Drawing the rest from reference TRBV28 and TRBJ2-2, the complete variable domain is DVKVTQSSRYLVKRTGEKVFLECVQDMDHENMFWYRQDPGLGLRLIYFSYDVKMKEKGDIPEGYSVSREKKERFSLILESASTNQTSMYLCASSLRSGELFFGEGSRLTVL.

The chain couples TRBV5-8 to TRBJ2-5, with D possibly being TRBD1 (5 bases). CDR1 and CDR2 from the germline V gene are SGHTS and YDEGEE. This CDR3 comprises 15 residues. Between the trimmed V and J ends, which lost 5 bases and 3 bases, there was a span of 17 bases. CDR3 region: CASRLTDVRKETQYF. In nucleotides, the CDR3 is TGTGCCAGCAGATTGACAGACGTACGAAAAGAGACCCAGTACTTC.

The V gene is TRBV11-2, the J gene TRBJ2-1; no clear D. Trimming removed 5 bases from V and 10 bases from J, with 9 bases in between. Germline CDR1 and CDR2: SGHAT and FQNNGV. There are 11 residues in the CDR3. The CDR3 nucleotides read TGTGCCAGCAGCCTCAACAGCGAGCAGTTCTTC. This translates into CASSLNSEQFF.

The chain joins TRBV5-1 to TRBJ1-1; TRBD1 is a possible D gene (5 bases). V gave up 3 bases and J gave up 4 bases, with 16 bases separating them. The V gene's germline CDR1 is SGHRS and CDR2 YFSETQ. The length of the CDR3 is 15 residues. CDR3 sequence (DNA): TGCGCCAGCAGCTCCTTAAATGACGGGGGCACTGAAGCTTTCTTT. As protein: CASSSLNDGGTEAFF.

In regard to this clone: The sample contains more than one DNA sequence encoding this CDR3. This chain links TRBV9 with TRBJ1-2, with D unclear. The CDR3 runs to 14 residues. Germline-derived CDR1 and CDR2 are SGDLS and YYNGEE. V lost 0 bases, J lost 2 bases, and 8 bases lay in between. The CDR3 region is CASSVGSENYGYTF. The CDR3 nucleotides are TGTGCCAGCAGCGTAGGAAGTGAAAACTATGGCTACACCTTC.